Listed here are 5 T cell receptor beta chains from one sample, sequenced in a study of shared clonotypes between healthy human individuals. Repertoires were generated with immunoSEQ multiplex PCR, while TCRdb's copy carries only in-frame clones and drops some. The sample carries over a million clones, around three quarters recorded once. Sequencing input: memory CD4+ T cells from PBMCs. Specified subset: CD45RA-negative fraction. Receptor source: a man between 18 and 35 years old in good health. Some clones in this sample may be carry-over from other donors' samples.

This chain connects TRBV9 to TRBJ2-3; no definite D call. In germline, CDR1 is SGDLS, CDR2 YYNGEE. V was clipped by 4 bases and J by 5 bases, with 8 bases between them. There are 12 residues in the CDR3. Written as DNA, the CDR3 is TGTGCCAGCAGCCCACTCGGAGATACGCAGTATTTT. It yields the protein CASSPLGDTQYF.

This clone was counted once. This rearrangement joins TRBV18 to TRBJ2-7; D is unclear. The V gene lost 0 bases and the J gene lost 6 bases, with 15 bases spanning the gap. The CDR3 covers 15 residues. Germline lookup yields CDR1 KGHSH and CDR2 LQKENI. The CDR3 loop reads CASSPPATAISEQYF. The CDR3 nucleotides are TGTGCCAGCTCACCACCGGCGACGGCAATTAGCGAGCAGTACTTC.

This clone came up a few times. This chain connects TRBV28 to TRBJ1-4; 9 bases map to TRBD1. V shed 5 bases and J 3 bases; nucleotides not matched to a gene: 10. This CDR3 comprises 17 residues. Germline V lookup: CDR1 MDHEN, CDR2 SYDVKM. The CDR3 DNA sequence: TGTGCCAGCAGTGTACGACAGGGGGGACAACCTAATGAAAAACTGTTTTTT. Residues: CASSVRQGGQPNEKLFF.

The sample holds one count of this clone. As DNA, the CDR3 is TGTGCCAGCAGCACGTACAGGGGGTACAGCCACGAGCAGTACTTC. It encodes CASSTYRGYSHEQYF. V and J are TRBV7-8 and TRBJ2-7; TRBD1 matches at 8 bases. In germline, CDR1 is SGHVS, CDR2 FQNEAQ. The CDR3 consists of 15 residues. The ends lost 5 bases at V and 5 bases at J; junction bases unmatched: 11.

This chain uses TRBV5-5 with TRBJ1-4; tentative D call: TRBD1 (5 bases). The CDR3 runs to 13 residues. CDR1 is SGHKS and CDR2 is YYEKEE in the germline V gene (reference sequence). V was pared by 6 bases and J by 4 bases, with 10 bases between. This chain's CDR3 is CASTQGNNEKLFF. Here the CDR3 DNA reads TGTGCCAGCACCCAGGGTAATAATGAAAAACTGTTTTTT.